These 4 T cell receptor beta chains were sequenced from one sample in a study of T cell responses to AZD1222 COVID-19 vaccine. Assay: immunoSEQ multiplex PCR; the TCRdb copy retains only in-frame clones and omits some. The profile covers 95,000 to 150,000 clones, with roughly 90% appearing a single time and roughly a tenth taken by the ten largest. The specimen comprised peripheral blood, sampled on day 0 of AZD1222 vaccination. These receptors were collected from an adult in good health.

The V gene is TRBV6-6, the J gene TRBJ2-7; 11 bases are a match to TRBD1. V trimming: 5 bases; J trimming: 3 bases; junction bases outside the gene matches: 3. Per germline, CDR1 MNHNY and CDR2 SVGAGI (reference sequence). The CDR3 extends over 14 amino acids. As DNA, the CDR3 is TGTGCCAGCAGTGGGACAGGGGGACTCTACGAGCAGTACTTC. Translating gives CASSGTGGLYEQYF.

The V and J genes are TRBV6-5 and TRBJ2-7; 9 nucleotides match TRBD1. The V gene's germline CDR1 is MNHEY and CDR2 SVGAGI. The CDR3 contains 15 residues. V lost 6 bases and J lost 5; bases outside the gene matches: 11. CDR3 sequence (DNA): TGTGCCAGCAGGCAAACAGGGGGCTTTGGCAACGAGCAGTACTTC. This gives the protein CASRQTGGFGNEQYF.

The V call is TRBV5-5, the J call TRBJ1-6; 7 bases map to TRBD1. CDR3 length: 15 amino acids. Germline-derived CDR1 and CDR2 are SGHKS and YYEKEE (reference sequence). J lost 7 bases, V lost 0 bases, and 4 bases had no gene match. CDR3 sequence (DNA): TGTGCCAGCAGCTTGGCCTCGACAGGGAATTCACCCCTCCACTTT. Its translation is CASSLASTGNSPLHF.

The chain recombines TRBV10-2 with TRBJ2-3; 9 nucleotides match TRBD2. Germline-derived CDR1 and CDR2 are WSHSY and SAAADI. With 2 bases clipped from V and 6 bases from J, the junction kept 6 bases outside the gene matches. This CDR3 has 15 amino acids. CDR3 protein: CASSEAGGPLDTQYF. The CDR3 coding sequence is TGCGCCAGCAGTGAGGCGGGGGGGCCTCTGGATACGCAGTATTTT.